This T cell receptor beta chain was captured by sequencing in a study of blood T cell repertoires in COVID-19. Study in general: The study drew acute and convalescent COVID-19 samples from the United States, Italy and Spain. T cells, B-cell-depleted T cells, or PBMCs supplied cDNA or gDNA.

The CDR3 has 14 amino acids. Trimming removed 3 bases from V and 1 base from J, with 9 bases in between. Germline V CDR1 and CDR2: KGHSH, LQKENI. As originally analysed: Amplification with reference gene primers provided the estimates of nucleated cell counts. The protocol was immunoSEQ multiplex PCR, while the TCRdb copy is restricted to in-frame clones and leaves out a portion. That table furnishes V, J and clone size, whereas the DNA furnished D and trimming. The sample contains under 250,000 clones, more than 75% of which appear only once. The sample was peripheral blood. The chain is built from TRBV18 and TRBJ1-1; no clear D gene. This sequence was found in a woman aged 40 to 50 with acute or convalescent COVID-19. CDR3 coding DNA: TGTGCCAGCTCACCCGAGACGGGGAACACTGAAGCTTTCTTT. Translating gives CASSPETGNTEAFF.